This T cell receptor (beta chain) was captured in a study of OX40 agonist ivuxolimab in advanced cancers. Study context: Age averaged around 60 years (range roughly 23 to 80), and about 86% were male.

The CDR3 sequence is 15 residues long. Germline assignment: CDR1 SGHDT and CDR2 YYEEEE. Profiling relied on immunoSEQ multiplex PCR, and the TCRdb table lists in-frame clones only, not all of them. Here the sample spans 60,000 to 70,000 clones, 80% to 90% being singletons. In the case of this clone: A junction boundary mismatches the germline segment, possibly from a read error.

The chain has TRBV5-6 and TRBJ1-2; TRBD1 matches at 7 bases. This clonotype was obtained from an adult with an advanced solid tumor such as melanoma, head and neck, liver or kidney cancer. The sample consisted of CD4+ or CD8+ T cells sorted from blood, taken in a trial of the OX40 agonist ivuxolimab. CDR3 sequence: CASSLAGTADFGYTF. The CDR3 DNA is TGTGCCAGCAGTTTGGCCGGGACAGCGGACTTTGGCTACACCTTC.